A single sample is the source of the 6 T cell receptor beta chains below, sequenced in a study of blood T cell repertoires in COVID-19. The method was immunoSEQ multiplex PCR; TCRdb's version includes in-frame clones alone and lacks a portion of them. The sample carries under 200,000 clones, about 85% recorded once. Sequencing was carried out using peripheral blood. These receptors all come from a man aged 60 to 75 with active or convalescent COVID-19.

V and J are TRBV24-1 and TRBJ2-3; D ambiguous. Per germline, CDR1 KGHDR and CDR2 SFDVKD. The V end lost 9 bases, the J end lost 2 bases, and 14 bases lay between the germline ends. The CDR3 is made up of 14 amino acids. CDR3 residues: CATYLDIPTDTQYF. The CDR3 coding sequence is TGTGCCACCTACCTAGATATCCCCACAGATACGCAGTATTTT.

The CDR3 loop is CASSPRRQGSYNEQFF. The CDR3 bases are TGTGCCAGCAGCCCTCGACGACAGGGTTCCTACAATGAGCAGTTCTTC. The rearrangement links TRBV3-1 (or the pseudogene TRBV3-2) to TRBJ2-1; TRBD1 matches 7 bases. Trimming took 4 bases from V and 1 from J; bases not matched to a gene: 7. The CDR3 spans 16 residues. The germline gives CDR1 LGHDT, CDR2 YNNKEL (reference sequence).

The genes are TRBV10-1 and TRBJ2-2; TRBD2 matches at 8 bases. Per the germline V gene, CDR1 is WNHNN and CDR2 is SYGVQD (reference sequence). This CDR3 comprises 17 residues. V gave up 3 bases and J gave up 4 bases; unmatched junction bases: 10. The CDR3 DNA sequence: TGCGCCAGCAGTGAATCTTCCGGGGGGGCTTTCACCGGGGAGCTGTTTTTT. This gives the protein CASSESSGGAFTGELFF.

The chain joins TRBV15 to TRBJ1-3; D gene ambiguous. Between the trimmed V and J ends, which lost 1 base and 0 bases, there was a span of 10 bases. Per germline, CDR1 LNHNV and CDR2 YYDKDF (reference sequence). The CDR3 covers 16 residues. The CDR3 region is CATSRGRPSSGNTIYF. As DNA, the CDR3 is TGTGCCACCAGCAGAGGGAGGCCCTCCTCTGGAAACACCATATATTTT.

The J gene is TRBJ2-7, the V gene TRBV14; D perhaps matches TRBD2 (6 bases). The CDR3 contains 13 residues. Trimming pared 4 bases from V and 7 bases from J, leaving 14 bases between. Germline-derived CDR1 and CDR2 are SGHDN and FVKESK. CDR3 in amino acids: CASSPSGGREQYF. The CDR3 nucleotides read TGTGCCAGCAGCCCCTCCGGGGGTCGGGAGCAGTACTTC.

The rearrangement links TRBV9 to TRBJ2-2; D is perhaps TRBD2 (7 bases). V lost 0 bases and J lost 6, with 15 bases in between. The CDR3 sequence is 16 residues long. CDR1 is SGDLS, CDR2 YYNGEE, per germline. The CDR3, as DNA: TGTGCCAGCAGCGTAGCCGGGGGGCAGTATCCCGGGGAGCTGTTTTTT. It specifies CASSVAGGQYPGELFF. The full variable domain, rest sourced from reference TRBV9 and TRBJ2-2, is DSGVTQTPKHLITATGQRVTLRCSPRSGDLSVYWYQQSLDQGLQFLIQYYNGEERAKGNILERFSAQQFPDLHSELNLSSLELGDSALYFCASSVAGGQYPGELFFGEGSRLTVL.